These T cell receptor beta chains were read from a single sample in a study of blood T cell repertoires in COVID-19. This table comes from immunoSEQ multiplex PCR, and its TCRdb copy is limited to in-frame clones, with some not included. The profile shows 150,000 to 250,000 clones, approximately 85% of them singletons. Sequences were obtained from PBMCs or T cells enriched from blood (not recorded which). The receptors stem from a middle-aged man who had recovered from COVID-19. The CDR3 runs from the conserved cysteine through the conserved F or W. Each record gives: J gene, V gene, D gene, clone size, CDR3 DNA, CDR3 protein. D genes are given only for firm matches. Clone size is given for some rows only: seen once, a few or many times, or a class if the clone is expanded.

>TRBJ1-3|TRBV19|NA|NA
TGTGCCAGTAGTATCATCTCTGGAAACACCATATATTTT
CASSIISGNTIYF
>TRBJ1-2|TRBV4-2|NA|once
TGTGCCAGCAGCCAAGTATCCGAGGGATCTAACTATGGCTACACCTTC
CASSQVSEGSNYGYTF
>TRBJ1-4|TRBV11-2|NA|NA
TGTGCCAGCAGCTTAGGATTCAGGGGTAGCCAAGAAAAACTGTTTTTT
CASSLGFRGSQEKLFF
>TRBJ2-7|TRBV4-1|TRBD2|NA
TGCGCCAGCAGCCAAGAAACTAGCGGGCTAACCTACGAGCAGTACTTC
CASSQETSGLTYEQYF
>TRBJ1-1|TRBV10-3|TRBD1|few
TGTGCCATCAGTGAGTCAGGGACAGAGACCACTGAAGCTTTCTTT
CAISESGTETTEAFF
>TRBJ1-2|TRBV30|TRBD1|few
TGTGCCTGGAGCGCGACAGGGGGCGAGGGCTACACCTTC
CAWSATGGEGYTF
>TRBJ2-7|TRBV28|NA|NA
TGTGCCAGCCATTCGGGAAACTACGAGCAGTACTTC
CASHSGNYEQYF
>TRBJ2-7|TRBV27|NA|NA
TGTGCCAGCAGTTTTGCGATATCCTACGAGCAGTACTTC
CASSFAISYEQYF
>TRBJ1-5|TRBV28|NA|NA
TGTGCCAGCAGTTTCCTAGGGGTCAGGGGTCAGCCCCAGCATTTT
CASSFLGVRGQPQHF
>TRBJ2-5|TRBV18|NA|once
TGTGCCAGCTCACCACCGGTAGTCTCCCAAGAGACCCAGTACTTC
CASSPPVVSQETQYF
>TRBJ2-5|TRBV6-5|TRBD2|NA
TGTGCCAGCAGGGTTAGCGGGAGTGGAGAGACCCAGTACTTC
CASRVSGSGETQYF
>TRBJ1-4|TRBV27|NA|NA
TGTGCCAGCAGCGACGGACAGAAGAATGAAAAACTGTTTTTT
CASSDGQKNEKLFF
>TRBJ2-2|TRBV9|NA|NA
TGTGCCAGCAGCGTAGGAGGTCAGGGTGCGAACACCGGGGAGCTGTTTTTT
CASSVGGQGANTGELFF
>TRBJ1-1|TRBV19|NA|NA
TGTGCCAGTAGTATGAACGCGGCGATGAACACTGAAGCTTTCTTT
CASSMNAAMNTEAFF
>TRBJ2-3|TRBV5-6|NA|NA
TGTGCCAGCAGCTTGGAGGGGACTGGCACAGATACGCAGTATTTT
CASSLEGTGTDTQYF